Listed here is a single TCR beta chain. It has no known antigen specificity. Base qualities are not provided; no much larger clone lies one nucleotide away. TCRbeta CDR3 regions were amplified from genomic DNA by means of the immunoSEQ Assay, a bias-controlled multiplex PCR. The authors processed their data as follows. Within the assay, amplification of reference gene primers was used to estimate how many nucleated cells each sample contained. Sequence reads were collapsed and filtered to measure the absolute abundance of every unique TCRbeta CDR3 rearrangement. For each sample, productive Simpson clonality was calculated as the square root of Simpson's diversity index across productive rearrangements. Sourced from immuneACCESS, this table was stored by TCRdb with only in-frame sequences that have V and J called. A share of the clones is absent; for the studies checked, an unresolved V gene accounts for under half, and the remainder has no known explanation. V and J calls and clone size are as listed in that table; D and trimming were resolved from the DNA. The sample table shows under 200,000 clones, and roughly 84% are seen once. The biggest ten clones account for approximately 5% of the sample.

Each collaborating institution followed its own protocols to collect whole blood in K2EDTA tubes. Collaborator samples were shipped for TCRbeta analysis as frozen whole blood, isolated PBMCs, or DNA extracted from either sample type. The germline V gene specifies SGHVT as CDR1 and SQSDAQ as CDR2. V is shortened by 4 bases, J by 3 bases, and the region joining them spans 16 bases. The CDR3 numbers 16 residues from cysteine through phenylalanine. Just the 48-base CDR3 DNA is kept, in frame starting at base 1. The sample belongs to a study of blood T cell repertoires in COVID-19 (dated by TCRdb to about 2020). Context from the whole study: Samples covering the acute and convalescent phases of COVID-19 were provided by collaborators in the United States, Italy and Spain. The repertoires were made available in a free public database intended to serve as a resource for research on the immune response to SARS-CoV-2. Subjects who had been exposed to COVID-19, were actively infected with it, or had recovered from it provided the deeply sampled blood TCRbeta repertoires that made up the dataset. HLA class I and class II types, where available, came from metadata supplied by the sample provider rather than from assay-based typing. Samples were obtained from the ongoing ImmuneRACE study (first 160 participants) and from some 1,300 subjects provided by 6 global collaborators. A de-identified subject ID, COVID-19 status, age in years and sex were almost always included in the sample metadata. The prospective study material was composed of cDNA or gDNA derived from T cells, B-cell-depleted T cells, or PBMCs. Results and caveats for the whole study, not just this receptor: The amount of clinical and demographic metadata varied by source and participant and was provided uncurated.

This TCR came from a woman aged 80 or older with acute or convalescent COVID-19. The chain couples TRBV7-4 to TRBJ1-3; the D gene is possibly TRBD1, with 5 bases matching. Sequenced input: peripheral blood. The bases read TGTGCCAGCAGCTCTTACAGGAGCCCCCTTGGAAACACCATATATTTT. Its product reads: CASSSYRSPLGNTIYF.